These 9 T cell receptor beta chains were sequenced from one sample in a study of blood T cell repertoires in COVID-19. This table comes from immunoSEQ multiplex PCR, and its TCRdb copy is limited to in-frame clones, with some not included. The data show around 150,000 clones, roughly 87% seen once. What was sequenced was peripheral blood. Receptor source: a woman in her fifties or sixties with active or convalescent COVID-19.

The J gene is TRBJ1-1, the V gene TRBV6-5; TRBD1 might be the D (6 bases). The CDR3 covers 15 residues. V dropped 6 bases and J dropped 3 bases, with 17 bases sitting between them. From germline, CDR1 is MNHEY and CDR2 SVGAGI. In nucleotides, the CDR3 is TGTGCCAGCAGCCAGACGGGGGGGCAGTACACTGAAGCTTTCTTT. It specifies CASSQTGGQYTEAFF.

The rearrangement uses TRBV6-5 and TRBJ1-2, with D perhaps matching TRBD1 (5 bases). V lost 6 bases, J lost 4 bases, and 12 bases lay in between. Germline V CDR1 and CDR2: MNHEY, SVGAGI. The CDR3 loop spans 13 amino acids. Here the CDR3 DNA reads TGTGCCAGCAGCCCAGGGTCCTCCTATGGCTACACCTTC. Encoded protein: CASSPGSSYGYTF.

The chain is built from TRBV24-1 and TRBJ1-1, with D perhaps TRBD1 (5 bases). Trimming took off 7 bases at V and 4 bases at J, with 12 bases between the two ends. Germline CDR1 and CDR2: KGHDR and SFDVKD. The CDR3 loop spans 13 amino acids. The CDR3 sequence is CATRVRGCTEAFF. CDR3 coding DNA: TGTGCCACCAGAGTCCGGGGGTGCACTGAAGCTTTCTTT.

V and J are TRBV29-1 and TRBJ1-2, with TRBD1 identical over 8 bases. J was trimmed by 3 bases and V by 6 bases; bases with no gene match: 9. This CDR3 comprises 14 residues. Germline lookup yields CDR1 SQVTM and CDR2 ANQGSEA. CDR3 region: CSVGQGGGDYGYTF. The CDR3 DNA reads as TGCAGCGTCGGACAGGGTGGGGGGGACTATGGCTACACCTTC.

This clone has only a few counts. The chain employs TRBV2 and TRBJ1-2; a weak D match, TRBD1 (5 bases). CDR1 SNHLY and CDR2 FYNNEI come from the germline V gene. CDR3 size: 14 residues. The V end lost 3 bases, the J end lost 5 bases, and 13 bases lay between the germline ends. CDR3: CASSDRRGGYGYTF. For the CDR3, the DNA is TGTGCCAGCAGTGATCGGAGGGGTGGGTATGGCTACACCTTC.

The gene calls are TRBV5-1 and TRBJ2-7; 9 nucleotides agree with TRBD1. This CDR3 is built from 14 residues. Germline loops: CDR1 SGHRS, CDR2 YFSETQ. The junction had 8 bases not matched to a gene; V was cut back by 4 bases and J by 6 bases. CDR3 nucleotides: TGCGCCAGCAGCCTAGGACAGGGGACCAGCGAGCAGTACTTC. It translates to CASSLGQGTSEQYF. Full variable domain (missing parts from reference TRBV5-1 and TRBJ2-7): KAGVTQTPRYLIKTRGQQVTLSCSPISGHRSVSWYQQTPGQGLQFLFEYFSETQRNKGNFPGRFSGRQFSNSRSEMNVSTLELGDSALYLCASSLGQGTSEQYFGPGTRLTVT.

CDR3 sequence (DNA): TGTGCCAGCAGCTTATTTCGGCAGGAGAACACTGAAGCTTTCTTT. Translating it yields CASSLFRQENTEAFF. J is TRBJ1-1 and V is TRBV7-2, with D uncertain. The CDR3 is 15 amino acids. V shed 2 bases and J shed 1 base, with 11 bases lying between them. Germline-derived CDR1 and CDR2 are SGHTA and FQGNSA. Combining the CDR3 with reference TRBV7-2 and TRBJ1-1 gives the whole variable domain GAGVSQSPSNKVTEKGKDVELRCDPISGHTALYWYRQSLGQGLEFLIYFQGNSAPDKSGLPSDRFSAERTGGSVSTLTIQRTQQEDSAVYLCASSLFRQENTEAFFGQGTRLTVV.

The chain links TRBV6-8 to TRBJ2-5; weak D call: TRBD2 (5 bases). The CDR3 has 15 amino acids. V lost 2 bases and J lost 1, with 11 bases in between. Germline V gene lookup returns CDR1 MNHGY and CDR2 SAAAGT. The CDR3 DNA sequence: TGTGCCAGCAGTTACGAGGGAGCTGGCCAAGAGACCCAGTACTTC. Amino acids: CASSYEGAGQETQYF.

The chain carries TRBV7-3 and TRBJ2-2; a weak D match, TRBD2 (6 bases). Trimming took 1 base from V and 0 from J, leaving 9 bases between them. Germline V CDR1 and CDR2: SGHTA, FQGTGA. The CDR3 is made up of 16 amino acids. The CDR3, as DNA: TGTGCCAGCAGCTTAAGGCCGGGGGCGAACACCGGGGAGCTGTTTTTT. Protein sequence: CASSLRPGANTGELFF.